This T cell receptor (beta chain) was captured by sequencing in a study of blood T cell repertoires in COVID-19. Germline V gene sequence: CDR1 SGHNT, CDR2 YENEEA. The CDR3 is made up of 12 amino acids. The junction had 0 bases not matched to a gene; V was cut back by 4 bases and J by 6 bases. Only in-frame clones appear in the TCRdb table, and some are missing; sequencing was by immunoSEQ multiplex PCR. The repertoire consists of 150,000 to 200,000 clones, with roughly 80% occurring once and the leading ten covering 15% to 20%. The clonotype originates from a man aged 60 to 75 with active or convalescent COVID-19. Input material: peripheral blood. The chain links TRBV11-3 to TRBJ2-3; 8 positions match TRBD2. The CDR3 nucleotides read TGTGCCAGCAGCTCGGGGGGGGATACGCAGTATTTT. Its protein is CASSSGGDTQYF. The full variable domain, completed using reference TRBV11-3 and TRBJ2-3, is EAGVVQSPRYKIIEKKQPVAFWCNPISGHNTLYWYLQNLGQGPELLIRYENEEAVDDSQLPKDRFSAERLKGVDSTLKIQPAELGDSAVYLCASSSGGDTQYFGPGTRLTVL.